This T cell receptor (beta chain) derives from a study of CD8 T cells in ankylosing spondylitis. Study-level points and caveats: Earlier studies detected some motif variants in reactive arthritis synovial fluid and blood. What seemed typical of ankylosing spondylitis blood was a TCR beta motif built from eight highly homologous variants.

It was by quantitative 5'-RACE with molecular barcodes that TCR beta libraries were made. TCRdb ran MiXCR on the 5' RACE reads and lists one entry per CDR3 protein. The table includes about 220,000 distinct CDR3 sequences, about 7.3% detected once. In its sample, this clonotype was seen many times. Its antigen is not known. Germline V gives CDR1 MGHRA, CDR2 YSYEKL. The V and J ends lost 5 bases and 8 bases, in that order; junction bases with no gene match: 14. The CDR3 is made up of 19 amino acids. The sample was blood, either unsorted or a sorted T cell fraction (not recorded which). The chain combines TRBV4-1 with TRBJ2-2; 16 positions match TRBD2. This TCR was recovered from a male donor with ankylosing spondylitis. CDR3 sequence reads: CASSSAMGLAGGPEGELFF. DNA for the CDR3: TGCGCCAGCAGCTCCGCAATGGGACTAGCGGGAGGGCCGGAAGGGGAGCTGTTTTTT.